The rows below give T cell receptor beta chains drawn from one sample of a study of blood T cell repertoires in COVID-19. TCRdb's table, derived via immunoSEQ multiplex PCR, lists solely in-frame clones and lacks some. The sample holds roughly 210,000 clones; 80% to 90% are singletons and the top ten take roughly 10%. Sequencing was done on a sample of peripheral blood. The receptor set was obtained from a woman over 75 with COVID-19, enrolled during active disease. Both conserved end residues are part of each CDR3. Each record gives: J gene, V gene, CDR3 protein.

j_gene: TRBJ1-5
v_gene: TRBV10-3
CDR3aa: CATEDGPTGGNQPQHF

j_gene: TRBJ2-5
v_gene: TRBV5-1
CDR3aa: CASSADRARETQYF

j_gene: TRBJ1-3
v_gene: TRBV15
CDR3aa: CATSRVGGSGNTIYF

j_gene: TRBJ2-3
v_gene: TRBV7-6
CDR3aa: CASSFGLAASDTQYF

j_gene: TRBJ1-1
v_gene: TRBV5-1
CDR3aa: CASSSRGLNTEAFF

j_gene: TRBJ1-6
v_gene: TRBV20-1
CDR3aa: CSASQGSTLHF

j_gene: TRBJ2-2
v_gene: TRBV5-1
CDR3aa: CASFDGTARTGELFF

j_gene: TRBJ2-1
v_gene: TRBV6-5
CDR3aa: CASNGLAGARGQFF

j_gene: TRBJ1-3
v_gene: TRBV3-1/TRBV3-2
CDR3aa: CASSPTLQTRSGNTIYF

j_gene: TRBJ2-7
v_gene: TRBV6-9
CDR3aa: CASIPDRSSYEQYF

j_gene: TRBJ1-4
v_gene: TRBV13
CDR3aa: CASSQGHPVGKLFF

j_gene: TRBJ2-7
v_gene: TRBV4-1
CDR3aa: CASSRLDRSTYEQYF

j_gene: TRBJ2-1
v_gene: TRBV9
CDR3aa: CASSVSGLATHNEQFF

j_gene: TRBJ2-3
v_gene: TRBV11-1
CDR3aa: CASSPGTTRETDTQYF

j_gene: TRBJ1-2
v_gene: TRBV2
CDR3aa: CASRRPSDLYGYTF

j_gene: TRBJ1-4
v_gene: TRBV4-2
CDR3aa: CASSPHRAENEKLFF

j_gene: TRBJ1-6
v_gene: TRBV20-1
CDR3aa: CSASVETGGNSPLHF

j_gene: TRBJ1-1
v_gene: TRBV5-1
CDR3aa: CASSSGNTEAFF

j_gene: TRBJ1-4
v_gene: TRBV5-6
CDR3aa: CASSLDRNEKLFF

j_gene: TRBJ2-5
v_gene: TRBV19
CDR3aa: CATRRAGEETQYF